This T cell receptor (beta chain) was captured in a study of T cells after yellow fever vaccination. On the study more broadly: Preparation used SMART-Seq v4 Ultra Low Input for the low-cell-number fractions.

Study findings and constraints: Weaker, the secondary response peaked sooner, at day 5 versus 15.

This clonotype was found a few times. Its antigen is not known. One entry per CDR3 protein, called by TCRdb with MiXCR from the 5' RACE reads. The sample carries roughly 310,000 distinct CDR3 sequences, roughly 4% recorded once. The clonotype comes from a man younger than 35 who received the YFV17D yellow fever vaccine. This specimen was PBMCs, taken on the day of the yellow fever booster vaccination.

CDR3 protein: CSVNWGTEAFF. CDR3 bases: TGCAGCGTTAATTGGGGCACTGAAGCTTTCTTT. V gene TRBV29-1 combines with J gene TRBJ1-1; unclear D gene. V lost 5 bases to trimming and J lost 4 bases, with 8 bases between them. The CDR3 sequence is 11 residues long. Germline values: CDR1 SQVTM, CDR2 ANQGSEA. Supplemented by reference TRBV29-1 and TRBJ1-1, the full variable domain reads SAVISQKPSRDICQRGTSLTIQCQVDSQVTMMFWYRQQPGQSLTLIATANQGSEATYESGFVIDKFPISRPNLTFSTLTVSNMSPEDSSIYLCSVNWGTEAFFGQGTRLTVV.